This T cell receptor beta chain was obtained from a study of T cell responses to AZD1222 COVID-19 vaccine. Looking at the study overall: Recipients boosted at about 4 weeks or about 12 weeks are pooled. Findings and caveats of the study: Donors were chiefly white British, with a greater number of females, and clonal diversity was perhaps underestimated. Spike-specific TCR breadth and depth both grew after two AZD1222 doses. Repertoire sampling happened only post peak T cell response.

The CDR3 runs 12 residues. CDR1 and CDR2 (germline): LGHNA, YSLEER. V lost 4 bases, J lost 4 bases, and 8 bases lay in between. This clone occurred once. Its target is not known. The repertoire was sequenced with immunoSEQ multiplex PCR; TCRdb's copy has only in-frame clones and lacks some. The data show about 100,000 clones, with around 94% seen just once and approximately 2.2% held by the top ten. Sequencing used peripheral blood, obtained on day 0 of AZD1222 vaccination. The receptor's source is an adult in good health. The chain links TRBV4-3 to TRBJ2-7; no firm D call. CDR3 region: CASSPGPYEQYF. In DNA form, the CDR3 reads TGCGCCAGCAGCCCAGGTCCGTACGAGCAGTACTTC.